In this sample, the clone carrying this TCR beta chain turned up a few times. The antigen is undetermined. The germline V gene encodes CDR1 KGHDR and CDR2 SFDVKD. V lost 3 bases and J lost 2, with 10 bases in between. The CDR3 sequence is 15 residues long. The data are from a study of T cells after yellow fever vaccination. The overall study: For low cell numbers, libraries were made with SMART-Seq v4 Ultra Low Input. Whole-study findings and limits: Researchers noted that a small share of clonotypes showed up in both CD4 and CD8 compartments. Weaker in magnitude, the secondary response showed a faster peak on day 5 versus 15.

TCRdb fed the 5' RACE reads into MiXCR, producing one record per CDR3 protein. The sample shows 300,000 or so distinct CDR3 sequences, about 6.6% of them seen only once. The sequencing here drew on PBMCs, taken around 45 days after the first yellow fever vaccination. The receptor was derived from a man aged 18 to 35 who received the YFV17D yellow fever vaccine. The chain joins TRBV24-1 to TRBJ1-5; no definite D call. Written as DNA, the CDR3 is TGTGCCACCAGTGATCCTGCAAGGGGCAATCAGCCCCAGCATTTT. Translated: CATSDPARGNQPQHF.